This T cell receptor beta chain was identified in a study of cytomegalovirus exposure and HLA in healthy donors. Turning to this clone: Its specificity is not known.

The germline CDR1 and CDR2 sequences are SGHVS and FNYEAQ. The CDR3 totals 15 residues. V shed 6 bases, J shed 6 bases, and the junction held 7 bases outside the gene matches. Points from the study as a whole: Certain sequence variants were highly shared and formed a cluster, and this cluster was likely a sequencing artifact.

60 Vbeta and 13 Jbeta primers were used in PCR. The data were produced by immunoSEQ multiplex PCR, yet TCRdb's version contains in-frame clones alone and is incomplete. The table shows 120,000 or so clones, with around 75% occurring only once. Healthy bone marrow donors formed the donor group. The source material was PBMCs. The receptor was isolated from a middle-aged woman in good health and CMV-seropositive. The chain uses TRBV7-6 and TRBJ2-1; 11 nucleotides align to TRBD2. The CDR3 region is CASSAGTSGLNEQFF. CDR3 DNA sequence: TGTGCCAGCAGTGCCGGGACTAGCGGTCTCAATGAGCAGTTCTTC.